This T cell receptor beta chain was observed in a study of T cell repertoires in cytomegalovirus infection. On the study more broadly: CMV infection and matching HLA type were both indicated by public TCR beta signatures. Whole-study findings and limits: Dominant in the ex vivo response were TCR beta clonotypes restricted by HLA-C and specific for CMV.

Turning to this clonotype: What it recognizes is unknown.

CDR1 is MNHEY and CDR2 is SMNVEV in the germline V gene (reference sequence). The CDR3 is made up of 13 amino acids. The V gene lost 4 bases and the J gene lost 5 bases, with 10 bases spanning the gap. TCRdb processed the reads anew with MiXCR; each CDR3 protein has one entry. The sample shows approximately 750,000 distinct CDR3 sequences, approximately 40% of them seen only once. Sequencing was done on a sample of PBMCs. V is TRBV27 and J is TRBJ2-3, with D unresolved. This TCR derives from a human donor in good health (CMV status not recorded). Some clones in this sample may be carry-over from other donors' samples. This CDR3 reads CASSYKDKDTQYF. The CDR3 DNA sequence: TGTGCCAGCAGTTACAAGGATAAAGATACGCAGTATTTT.